This TCR beta chain was obtained from a study of cytomegalovirus exposure and HLA in healthy donors. Regarding the study as a whole: Researchers catalogued roughly 150 TCR beta chains as cytomegalovirus-associated. Analyses of presence and absence presupposed an approximately uniform sequencing depth across donors.

The primer mix had 60 Vbeta and 13 Jbeta primers. Sequencing was performed with immunoSEQ multiplex PCR; in TCRdb, only in-frame clones are kept and a portion is missing. The sample consists of 120,000 or so clones, 70% to 80% of them appearing once. CDR1 is MNHEY and CDR2 is SVGAGI in the germline V gene. The CDR3 is made up of 14 amino acids. Trimming stripped 8 bases from V and 7 bases from J, with 15 bases between. As for this clone: Its matching antigen is unknown.

This receptor was taken from a man aged 45-65 years in good health and CMV-seropositive. V usage is TRBV6-5 and J usage is TRBJ1-6, with D uncertain. Sequenced material: PBMCs. CDR3 loop: CASRQQAKNSPLHF. CDR3 in DNA: TGTGCCAGCCGGCAGCAGGCCAAGAATTCACCCCTCCACTTT.